The 30 T cell receptor beta chains below all came from one sample that was sequenced in a study of T cells in Graves' hyperthyroidism and ophthalmopathy. RNA transcripts gave rise to amplified TCR beta CDR3 regions. A first-round RT-PCR of the TCR CDR3 used the HTBI primer set. TCRdb fed the multiplex PCR reads into MiXCR, producing one record per CDR3 protein. Of about 350,000 distinct CDR3 sequences in the sample, approximately 15% were seen once. Input material: blood. The receptors shown here come from a woman under 40 with Graves' hyperthyroidism.

This clonotype was recorded at least ten times. The chain recombines TRBV30 with TRBJ1-4, with D perhaps matching TRBD1 (5 bases). From germline, CDR1 is GTSNPN and CDR2 SVGIG (reference sequence). Trimming removed 2 bases from V and 10 bases from J, with 14 bases in between. This CDR3 region has 13 residues. The CDR3 here is CAWSPSAGRKLFF. CDR3 sequence (DNA): TGTGCCTGGAGTCCGTCTGCAGGGAGAAAACTGTTTTTT.

The table lists this clonotype with many counts. The CDR3 reads CASIGAVDNQPQHF. The CDR3 DNA reads TGTGCCAGCATCGGGGCGGTGGATAATCAGCCCCAGCATTTT. V is TRBV6-2 or TRBV6-3 and J is TRBJ1-5; D is possibly TRBD1 (5 bases). Germline V gives CDR1 MNHEY, CDR2 SVGEGT. Deletions cut 7 bases from V and 4 bases from J, with 14 bases between. The CDR3 length is 14 residues.

The rearrangement links TRBV24-1 to TRBJ2-7; 7 positions agree with TRBD1. The CDR3 loop spans 18 amino acids. Looked up from germline, CDR1 is KGHDR and CDR2 is SFDVKD. The ends lost 12 bases at V and 4 bases at J; junction bases unmatched: 26. The CDR3 coding sequence is TGTGCCGCCGGACCGGGACAGAGACCGTTTTCTCCGAAGTACGAGCAGTACTTC. Its translation: CAAGPGQRPFSPKYEQYF.

This clonotype was recorded at least ten times. The chain links TRBV12-3 or TRBV12-4 to TRBJ2-2; D possibly corresponds to TRBD1 (6 bases). The CDR3 is made up of 16 amino acids. Trimming left V 8 bases short and J 2 bases short, with 18 bases between. CDR3 nucleotides: TGTGCCAGCCAAGGGTCGGGACAAGTTAACACCGGGGAGCTGTTTTTT. This encodes CASQGSGQVNTGELFF.

The chain is built from TRBV20-1 and TRBJ2-5, with 7 positions matching TRBD2. Trimming at V came to 0 bases and at J to 13 bases, leaving 17 bases not matched to a gene. CDR3 length: 15 residues. The germline gives CDR1 DFQATT, CDR2 SNEGSKA (reference sequence). The CDR3 region has the DNA TGCAGTGCTAGAGATCCCGGGGACGGCGGGAGATCTCGGTACTTC. Translated: CSARDPGDGGRSRYF.

This clonotype appeared many times. V is TRBV28 and J is TRBJ1-5, with D perhaps TRBD1 (5 bases). This CDR3 has 14 amino acids. The V and J ends lost 5 bases and 9 bases respectively, with 17 bases between them. Germline V lookup: CDR1 MDHEN, CDR2 SYDVKM. This CDR3 is CASSGTGQGSPQHF. Written as DNA, the CDR3 is TGTGCCAGCAGTGGGACGGGTCAAGGGTCGCCCCAGCATTTT.

The rearrangement joins TRBV7-6 to TRBJ2-7; tentatively, D is TRBD1 (6 bases). V dropped 2 bases and J dropped 5 bases, with 10 bases sitting between them. Germline V gene sequence: CDR1 SGHVS, CDR2 FNYEAQ. The CDR3 is 13 residues long. The CDR3 here is CASSLQWGHEQYF. The DNA for the CDR3 is TGTGCCAGCAGCTTACAATGGGGGCACGAGCAGTACTTC.

V is TRBV9 and J is TRBJ1-3; TRBD1 might be the D (6 bases). Per germline, CDR1 SGDLS and CDR2 YYNGEE. The CDR3 runs to 16 residues. V lost 3 bases to trimming and J lost 3 bases, with 16 bases between them. CDR3 bases: TGTGCCAGCAGCGCAGATCCAACAGGGCGTGGAAACACCATATATTTT. This sequence encodes CASSADPTGRGNTIYF.

Ten or more counts support this clonotype. The V and J genes are TRBV11-3 and TRBJ2-3; 8 nucleotides line up with TRBD2. Germline V gene sequence: CDR1 SGHNT, CDR2 YENEEA. CDR3 length: 17 residues. The ends lost 1 base at V and 3 bases at J; junction bases unmatched: 9. The CDR3 sequence is CASSLALAAGATDTQYF. CDR3 DNA: TGTGCCAGCAGCTTAGCCCTGGCAGCGGGAGCTACAGATACGCAGTATTTT.

This clonotype was seen repeatedly, ten times or more. This chain connects TRBV7-2 to TRBJ2-3; no clear D gene. The length of the CDR3 is 13 residues. Germline lookup yields CDR1 SGHTA and CDR2 FQGNSA. The V and J ends lost 4 bases and 4 bases respectively, with 9 bases between them. CDR3 amino acids: CASSSSAPDTQYF. The DNA for the CDR3 is TGTGCCAGCAGCTCAAGCGCGCCAGATACGCAGTATTTT.

This clonotype was picked up many times. The J gene is TRBJ1-1, the V gene TRBV6-4, with 7 bases that match TRBD1. V shed 2 bases and J 1 base; nucleotides not matched to a gene: 1. This CDR3 comprises 14 residues. Per germline, CDR1 MRHNA and CDR2 SNTAGT. The CDR3 reads CASSDGTENTEAFF. The CDR3 region has the DNA TGTGCCAGCAGTGACGGGACAGAGAACACTGAAGCTTTCTTT.

The V gene is TRBV19, the J gene TRBJ1-5; no reliable D call. This CDR3 is built from 12 residues. The V end lost 3 bases, the J end lost 5 bases, and 5 bases lay between the germline ends. CDR1 is LNHDA, CDR2 SQIVND, per germline (reference sequence). The CDR3 is CASSILHQPQHF. The CDR3 bases are TGTGCCAGTAGTATTTTGCATCAGCCCCAGCATTTT.

In regard to this clonotype: One junction end disagrees with the germline gene, perhaps due to a read error. The genes are TRBV9 and TRBJ2-2; D is tentatively TRBD1 or TRBD2 (5 bases each). The length of the CDR3 is 15 residues. Germline CDR1 reads SGDLS; CDR2 reads YYNGEE. CDR3 sequence (DNA): TGTGCCGGCAGCGCGAGGGCAGGGCGTGGCGGGGAGCTGTTTTTT. Translating it yields CAGSARAGRGGELFF.

This clonotype was counted a few times. The chain recombines TRBV6-1 with TRBJ2-7, with D perhaps TRBD1 (5 bases). CDR1 and CDR2 (germline): MNHNS, SASEGT. The CDR3 runs to 12 residues. Trimming pared 7 bases from V and 0 bases from J, leaving 7 bases between. CDR3 in DNA: TGTGCCAGCATCGACAGCTCCTACGAGCAGTACTTC. This encodes CASIDSSYEQYF.

This clonotype was seen at least ten times. The V gene is TRBV28, the J gene TRBJ1-2, with unresolved D. V was cut by 8 bases and J by 5 bases, with 12 bases left in between. The CDR3 has 12 residues. Germline CDR1 MDHEN, CDR2 SYDVKM. CDR3 residues: CASGPAPYGYTF. The DNA for the CDR3 is TGTGCCAGCGGCCCGGCTCCGTATGGCTACACCTTC.

This clonotype was seen repeatedly, ten times or more. The chain combines TRBV12-3 or TRBV12-4 with TRBJ2-3; D uncertain. V was cut by 4 bases and J by 2 bases, with 7 bases left in between. There are 13 residues in the CDR3. CDR3 DNA: TGTGCCAGCAGTTACGGACCCACAGATACGCAGTATTTT. As protein: CASSYGPTDTQYF.

This rearrangement joins TRBV6-6 to TRBJ2-7; D could derive from TRBD1 or TRBD2 (6 bases each). CDR1 is MNHNY, CDR2 SVGAGI, per germline (reference sequence). CDR3 length: 14 amino acids. The V end lost 2 bases, the J end lost 1 base, and 9 bases lay between the germline ends. This CDR3 reads CASSYRGESYEQYF. CDR3 nucleotides: TGTGCCAGCAGTTACAGGGGGGAATCCTACGAGCAGTACTTC.

The table lists this clonotype with a few counts. The CDR3 loop is CASSDIGEKLFF. The CDR3 coding sequence is TGTGCCAGCAGCGATATTGGAGAAAAACTGTTTTTT. The rearrangement joins TRBV9 to TRBJ1-4; no firm D call. This CDR3 has 12 amino acids. Trimming took 3 bases from V and 8 from J, leaving 8 bases between them. Per germline, CDR1 SGDLS and CDR2 YYNGEE.

This clonotype was seen many times. This rearrangement joins TRBV7-2 to TRBJ1-3, with D tentatively TRBD1 (6 bases). CDR3 size: 15 residues. Per the germline V gene, CDR1 is SGHTA and CDR2 is FQGNSA. The V end was cut by 5 bases, the J end by 4 bases, with 15 bases between. CDR3 in amino acids: CASSPTTGLGNTIYF. DNA of the CDR3: TGTGCCAGCAGCCCAACAACAGGGTTAGGAAACACCATATATTTT. The complete variable domain, with remaining parts taken from reference TRBV7-2 and TRBJ1-3, reads GAGVSQSPSNKVTEKGKDVELRCDPISGHTALYWYRQSLGQGLEFLIYFQGNSAPDKSGLPSDRFSAERTGGSVSTLTIQRTQQEDSAVYLCASSPTTGLGNTIYFGEGSWLTVV.

Note on this clonotype: A much more abundant neighbour one base away suggests this may be a read error. The V and J genes are TRBV11-2 and TRBJ1-3, with no clear D. Germline CDR1 SGHAT, CDR2 FQNNGV. The CDR3 spans 14 residues. Trimming took 4 bases from V and 3 from J, leaving 10 bases between them. CDR3 loop: CASSSTRFGNTIYF. CDR3 DNA: TGTGCCAGCAGCTCGACTCGCTTTGGAAACACCATATATTTT. The entire variable domain, with the rest obtained from reference TRBV11-2 and TRBJ1-3, is as follows: EAGVAQSPRYKIIEKRQSVAFWCNPISGHATLYWYQQILGQGPKLLIQFQNNGVVDDSQLPKDRFSAERLKGVDSTLKIQPAKLEDSAVYLCASSSTRFGNTIYFGEGSWLTVV.

This clonotype has a count of ten or more. The chain uses TRBV12-3 or TRBV12-4 and TRBJ2-3; D remains unclear. V lost 3 bases, J lost 5 bases, and 3 bases lay in between. The CDR3 runs to 11 residues. The CDR3 region is CASSFLDTQYF. As DNA, the CDR3 is TGTGCCAGCAGTTTCCTAGATACGCAGTATTTT.

This clonotype occurred many times. This chain uses TRBV7-4 with TRBJ1-1, with D perhaps matching TRBD1 (5 bases). Looked up from germline, CDR1 is SGHVT and CDR2 is SQSDAQ. The CDR3 runs to 21 residues. Trimming removed 4 bases from V and 1 base from J, with 31 bases in between. This chain's CDR3 is CASSSSVGTKPGNITNTEAFF. CDR3 in DNA: TGTGCCAGCAGCTCTAGCGTCGGGACCAAACCGGGAAATATCACGAACACTGAAGCTTTCTTT.

This clonotype was counted many times. This chain's CDR3 is CASSSLGGRFSVAFF. In nucleotides, the CDR3 is TGTGCCAGCAGCTCCTTAGGGGGCCGATTCTCTGTCGCTTTCTTT. The rearrangement links TRBV11-2 to TRBJ1-1, with TRBD1 matching 7 bases. J was trimmed by 11 bases and V by 4 bases; bases with no gene match: 16. Germline CDR1 reads SGHAT; CDR2 reads FQNNGV. The CDR3 runs to 15 residues.

At least ten counts were recorded for this clonotype. This chain joins TRBV5-5 and TRBJ2-2, with a tentative D call TRBD2 (6 bases). This CDR3 region has 12 residues. The V end lost 4 bases, the J end lost 5 bases, and 6 bases lay between the germline ends. Germline assignment: CDR1 SGHKS and CDR2 YYEKEE (reference sequence). The CDR3 loop is CASSRGTGELFF. The CDR3 region has the DNA TGTGCCAGCAGCCGGGGGACCGGGGAGCTGTTTTTT. The whole variable domain, remainder taken from reference TRBV5-5 and TRBJ2-2, is DAGVTQSPTHLIKTRGQQVTLRCSPISGHKSVSWYQQVLGQGPQFIFQYYEKEERGRGNFPDRFSARQFPNYSSELNVNALLLGDSALYLCASSRGTGELFFGEGSRLTVL.

This clonotype was seen a handful of times. This chain connects TRBV20-1 to TRBJ2-3; TRBD2 aligns across 10 bases. The germline gives CDR1 DFQATT, CDR2 SNEGSKA (reference sequence). J gave up 4 bases and V 5 bases, and 12 bases lay outside the gene matches. The CDR3 runs to 16 residues. CDR3 sequence: CSAPSLTSGTADTQYF. The CDR3 DNA follows: TGCAGTGCTCCCTCACTTACTAGCGGGACTGCAGATACGCAGTATTTT.

The chain recombines TRBV3-1 with TRBJ1-4, with D maybe TRBD1 (5 bases). The V gene lost 0 bases and the J gene lost 5 bases, with 13 bases spanning the gap. The CDR3 is made up of 16 amino acids. Per germline, CDR1 LGHDT and CDR2 YNNKEL (reference sequence). CDR3 amino acids: CASSQDAGGGNEKLFF. CDR3 sequence (DNA): TGTGCCAGCAGCCAAGATGCGGGGGGTGGAAATGAAAAACTGTTTTTT.

The chain employs TRBV5-5 and TRBJ1-2; 9 bases agree with TRBD1. Germline lookup yields CDR1 SGHKS and CDR2 YYEKEE (reference sequence). The V gene end was trimmed by 0 bases and the J gene end by 0 bases; junction bases not matched to a gene: 6. The CDR3 is 17 amino acids. In DNA, the CDR3 is TGTGCCAGCAGCTTGGTGCGGACAGGGGACGCTAACTATGGCTACACCTTC. This sequence encodes CASSLVRTGDANYGYTF.

This clonotype was seen a few times. The chain uses TRBV20-1 and TRBJ2-7; the D gene is possibly TRBD2 (6 bases). The length of the CDR3 is 15 residues. Looked up from germline, CDR1 is DFQATT and CDR2 is SNEGSKA (reference sequence). V gave up 3 bases and J gave up 1 base, with 16 bases separating them. The CDR3 loop reads CSASPEAGFSYEQYF. Written as DNA, the CDR3 is TGCAGTGCTAGCCCGGAAGCGGGTTTTTCCTACGAGCAGTACTTC.

This clonotype was found many times. The chain couples TRBV11-2 to TRBJ2-7; 9 nucleotides align to TRBD1. J gave up 0 bases and V 5 bases, and 2 bases lay outside the gene matches. This CDR3 is built from 14 residues. CDR1 SGHAT and CDR2 FQNNGV come from the germline V gene. The CDR3 bases are TGTGCCAGCAGCCTGGACAGGGGCTCCTACGAGCAGTACTTC. Translating it yields CASSLDRGSYEQYF.

This clonotype turned up a few times. This chain joins TRBV3-1 and TRBJ2-3; 7 bases match TRBD2. CDR1 is LGHDT, CDR2 YNNKEL, per germline (reference sequence). With V trimmed by 4 bases and J by 0 bases, 7 bases remained unmatched. The CDR3 sequence is 16 residues long. The CDR3 coding sequence is TGTGCCAGCAGCCTCGGACCGGGGGGAAGCACAGATACGCAGTATTTT. It is translated as CASSLGPGGSTDTQYF.